Listed here are 7 T cell receptor beta chains from one sample, sequenced in a study of tumor-infiltrating lymphocytes in primary liver carcinoma (dated by TCRdb to 2016 to 2017). Total RNA and DNA were co-extracted without cell sorting from around 20-30 mg of bulk tissue using the AllPrep DNA/RNA mini kit. Sequencing was performed on an Illumina HiSeq 2500. TCRbeta-specific cDNA was reverse-transcribed from approximately 500 ng total RNA using a constant-region primer and ProtoScript II reverse transcriptase. Three nested multiplex PCR rounds, following a slightly modified ARM-PCR procedure, were used to build the TCRbeta libraries. Each of the first two PCR rounds ran for about 9 cycles and used multiplex TRBV1-TRBV30 forward primers together with a Cbeta reverse primer. TCRdb reworked the public reads: Q25 trimming with fastp, MiXCR clone assembly, productive beta chains retained. All rows with the same CDR3 protein become a single entry with the most common DNA and genes. This sample is represented by 40,000 to 60,000 distinct CDR3 sequences; 71% of them were singletons. Less than 35% of the sample rests with the top ten.

Source material: liver tumor tissue from sampling region 5. The cell subset or site label here, explained by the study, means: tumor region T5, tumor centre. These receptors were collected from a man aged 35 to 55 with primary liver carcinoma and hepatitis B virus infection.

As concerns this clonotype: This likely comes from a read error, as the CDR3 has no conserved phenylalanine or tryptophan at its end. The rearrangement links TRBV7-9 to TRBJ1-1; 8 bases map to TRBD1. Looked up from germline, CDR1 is SEHNR and CDR2 is FQNEAQ (reference sequence). CDR3 size: 15 residues. The CDR3 loop reads CVSSPDRGDRRKAFL. CDR3 bases: TGTGTCAGCAGCCCCGACAGGGGTGACCGCCGAAAAGCTTTCCTT.

In regard to this clonotype: A junction end diverges from the germline sequence, so it may reflect a read error. This rearrangement joins TRBV11-2 to TRBJ2-1; either TRBD1 or TRBD2 may supply D (7 bases each). The CDR3 extends over 14 amino acids. CDR1 is SGHAT and CDR2 is FQNNGV in the germline V gene. The CDR3 reads CASSQGGPYNEEFF. CDR3 in DNA: TGTGCCAGCAGCCAGGGGGGGCCGTACAATGAGGAGTTCTTC.

The gene calls are TRBV4-2 and TRBJ2-1, with TRBD1 matching 9 bases. The CDR3 length is 15 residues. Losses at the gene ends were 6 bases for V and 5 bases for J; bases not matched to a gene: 8. Germline lookup yields CDR1 LGHNA and CDR2 YNFKEQ. As DNA, the CDR3 is TGTGCCAGCAGTCCGCGGACAGGGGTGAACAATGAGCAGTTCTTC. This codes for CASSPRTGVNNEQFF.

Concerning this clonotype: The junction departs from germline at one end; a sequencing error may be responsible. The chain is built from TRBV5-1 and TRBJ1-1; D remains unclear. The germline V gene has CDR1 SGHRS and CDR2 YFSETQ. The CDR3 runs 16 residues. Written as DNA, the CDR3 is TGCGCCAGCAGCTTGGCGGCCGGGCAGCTGAAAACTGAAGCTTTCTTT. Its protein product is CASSLAAGQLKTEAFF.

Details on this clonotype: Mismatch with germline at one junction end may stem from a read error. The V call is TRBV5-6, the J call TRBJ2-3, with D tentatively TRBD2 (5 bases). This CDR3 contains 15 residues. The germline V gene has CDR1 SGHDT and CDR2 YYEEEE. In DNA, the CDR3 is TGTGCCAGCAGCATGGATCCCGGGAATACAGATACACAGTATTTT. Amino acids: CASSMDPGNTDTQYF. Based on the CDR3 plus reference TRBV5-6 and TRBJ2-3, the full variable domain is DAGVTQSPTHLIKTRGQQVTLRCSPKSGHDTVSWYQQALGQGPQFIFQYYEEEERQRGNFPDRFSGHQFPNYSSELNVNALLLGDSALYLCASSMDPGNTDTQYFGPGTRLTVL.

Concerning this clonotype: One end of the junction does not line up with germline, which may come from a read error. The J gene is TRBJ2-5, the V gene TRBV10-3, with D possibly TRBD2 on 6 matching bases. CDR1 and CDR2 from the germline V gene are ENHRY and SYGVKD. The CDR3 loop spans 11 amino acids. Here the CDR3 DNA reads TGTGTCATCAGTTGGGGGGAAACCCAGTACTTC. This encodes CVISWGETQYF.

This clonotype has a count of ten or more. The rearrangement links TRBV7-9 to TRBJ2-1, with a tentative D call TRBD2 (6 bases). Trimming took 5 bases from V and 7 from J, leaving 15 bases between them. Germline V gene sequence: CDR1 SEHNR, CDR2 FQNEAQ (reference sequence). CDR3 size: 14 residues. The CDR3 coding sequence is TGTGCCAGCAGCCAGGGACTTCCCCCGAATGAGCAGTTCTTC. This codes for CASSQGLPPNEQFF. Complete variable domain (other parts from reference TRBV7-9 and TRBJ2-1): DTGVSQNPRHKITKRGQNVTFRCDPISEHNRLYWYRQTLGQGPEFLTYFQNEAQLEKSRLLSDRFSAERPKGSFSTLEIQRTEQGDSAMYLCASSQGLPPNEQFFGPGTRLTVL.